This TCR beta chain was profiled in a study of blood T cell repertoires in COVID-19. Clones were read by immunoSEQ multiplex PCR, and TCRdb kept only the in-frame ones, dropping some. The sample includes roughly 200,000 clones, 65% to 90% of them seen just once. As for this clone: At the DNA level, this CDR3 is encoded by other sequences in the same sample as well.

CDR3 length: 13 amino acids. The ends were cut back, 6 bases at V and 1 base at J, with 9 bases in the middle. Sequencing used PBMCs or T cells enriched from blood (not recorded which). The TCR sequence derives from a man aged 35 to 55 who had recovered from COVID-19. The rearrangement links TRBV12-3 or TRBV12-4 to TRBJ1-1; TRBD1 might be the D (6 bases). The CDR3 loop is CASSPTGNTEAFF. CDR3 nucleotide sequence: TGTGCCAGCAGCCCGACAGGGAACACTGAAGCTTTCTTT.